This T cell receptor beta chain emerged from a study of cytomegalovirus exposure and HLA in healthy donors. Notes on the study in general: Cytomegalovirus-associated status was assigned to approximately 160 TCR beta chains. It was reported that TCR beta sequences correctly inferred the HLA-A and HLA-B alleles for most subjects. Analyses of presence/absence relied on an assumption of roughly uniform sequencing depth across donors.

A multiplex PCR was run with 60 Vbeta primers and 13 Jbeta primers. Repertoires were generated with immunoSEQ multiplex PCR, while TCRdb's copy carries only in-frame clones and drops some. Of fewer than 300,000 clones in the sample, 75% to 90% were seen once. V was cut by 5 bases and J by 5 bases, with 16 bases left in between. The CDR3 extends over 15 amino acids. Germline assignment: CDR1 SGHVS and CDR2 FNYEAQ. This clone occurred a few times. As yet, its antigen is unknown. The chain couples TRBV7-6 to TRBJ1-5; tentative D call: TRBD1 (5 bases). Sequencing input: PBMCs. The source is a girl under 10 years old in good health and CMV-seronegative. For the CDR3, the DNA is TGTGCCAGCAGCCCCGAAGCAGGAGGGGATCAGCCCCAGCATTTT. This encodes CASSPEAGGDQPQHF.